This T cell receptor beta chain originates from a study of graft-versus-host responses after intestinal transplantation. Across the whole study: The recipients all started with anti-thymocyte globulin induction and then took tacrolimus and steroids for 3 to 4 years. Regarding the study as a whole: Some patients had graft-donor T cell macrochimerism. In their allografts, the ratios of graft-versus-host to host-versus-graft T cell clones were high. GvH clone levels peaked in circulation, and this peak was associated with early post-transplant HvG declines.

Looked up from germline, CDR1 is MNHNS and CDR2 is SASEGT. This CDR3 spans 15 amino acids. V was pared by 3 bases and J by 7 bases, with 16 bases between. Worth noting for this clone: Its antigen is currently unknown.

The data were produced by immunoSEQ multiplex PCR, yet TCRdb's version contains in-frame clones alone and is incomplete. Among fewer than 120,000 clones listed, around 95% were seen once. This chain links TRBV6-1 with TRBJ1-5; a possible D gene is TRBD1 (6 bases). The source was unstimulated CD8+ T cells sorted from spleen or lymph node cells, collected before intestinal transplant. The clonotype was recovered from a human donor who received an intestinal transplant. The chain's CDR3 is CASSESGLGTQPQHF. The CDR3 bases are TGTGCCAGCAGTGAGAGCGGTTTAGGGACACAGCCCCAGCATTTT.